This T cell receptor (beta chain) was profiled in a study of blood T cells in healthy people across ages. About the research overall: Template switching recovered approximately one barcoded beta molecule for every two T cells. Overall study results and limits: Diversity was estimated from one million T cells, and these estimates were considered underestimates. Age showed a roughly linear inverse relationship with TCR beta diversity per million T cells.

Combining a sample-barcoded 5' primer with a J-beta primer mix, a second PCR ran for roughly 7 to 11 cycles. TCRdb independently ran MiXCR on the 5' RACE reads; one entry per CDR3 protein. The sample yields about 970,000 distinct CDR3 sequences, just over 50% seen once. The CDR3 consists of 11 residues. Trimming cost V 5 bases and J 4 bases, with 8 bases left between them. Germline values: CDR1 SQVTM, CDR2 ANQGSEA. Each donor had around 11 milliliters of peripheral blood drawn. The sample holds a few counts of this clonotype. The antigen is undetermined. Sequenced sample: blood. The rearrangement uses TRBV29-1 and TRBJ2-5; D gene uncertain. The TCR comes from a woman aged 60 to 75 in good health. CDR3 nucleotide sequence: TGCAGCGTTTCCTGGGGAGAGACCCAGTACTTC. Translating it yields CSVSWGETQYF.